This TCR beta chain was retrieved from a study of CD8+CD57+ T cells in acquired aplastic anemia. Germline CDR1 LNHNV, CDR2 YYDKDF (reference sequence). The V end was cut by 1 base, the J end by 1 base, with 12 bases between. The CDR3 is 16 amino acids. Genomic DNA was employed as the template in profiling TCR beta VDJ and CDR3. TCRdb ran MiXCR on the reads and lists one entry per CDR3 protein. The data hold fewer than 200,000 distinct CDR3 sequences, with 55% to 70% observed a single time. The V and J genes are TRBV15 and TRBJ2-3, with D maybe TRBD2 (6 bases). The material sequenced was sorted CD4+, CD8+, or CD8+CD57+ T cells (not recorded which) from PBMCs. This TCR came from a human donor in good health. CDR3 in amino acids: CATSRGSGGGTDTQYF. The CDR3 region has the DNA TGTGCCACCAGCAGAGGTAGCGGAGGGGGCACAGATACGCAGTATTTT. Together with reference TRBV15 and TRBJ2-3, the CDR3 gives the full variable domain: DAMVIQNPRYQVTQFGKPVTLSCSQTLNHNVMYWYQQKSSQAPKLLFHYYDKDFNNEADTPDNFQSRRPNTSFCFLDIRSPGLGDTAMYLCATSRGSGGGTDTQYFGPGTRLTVL.